These 18 T cell receptor beta chains originate from one sample sequenced in a study of liver allograft versus peripheral blood T cells. On the study more broadly: Repertoires from peripheral blood of liver transplant recipients were compared with those inside their transplanted livers.

TCRdb re-called the reads through MiXCR, storing one row per CDR3 protein. The sample has around 6,300 distinct CDR3 sequences; about 18% are singletons. These receptors were obtained from a human patient who had a liver transplant. The graft donor may account for some of the T cells.

By share, this clonotype ranks as medium-sized. V and J are TRBV19 and TRBJ2-2; maybe TRBD1 (6 bases). CDR1 and CDR2 from the germline V gene are LNHDA and SQIVND (reference sequence). V was trimmed by 1 base and J by 6 bases, leaving 6 bases between them. The CDR3 totals 13 residues. The CDR3 protein is CASSIGTAGELFF. Written as DNA, the CDR3 is TGTGCCAGTAGTATAGGGACAGCCGGGGAGCTGTTTTTT.

This clonotype is labeled medium-sized (0.01 to 0.1%). J is TRBJ2-5 and V is TRBV27, with TRBD1 as a possible D gene (6 bases). The CDR3 is 12 amino acids. Trimming cost V 6 bases and J 5 bases, with 10 bases left between them. Germline V gives CDR1 MNHEY, CDR2 SMNVEV (reference sequence). The CDR3 region has the DNA TGTGCCAGCAGGGACAGAGGGGAGACCCAGTACTTC. This encodes CASRDRGETQYF.

This clonotype is categorized as medium-sized. The chain carries TRBV19 and TRBJ2-2; D gene uncertain. CDR3 length: 14 amino acids. In germline, CDR1 is LNHDA, CDR2 SQIVND (reference sequence). V lost 6 bases and J 7 bases, leaving 15 bases between the germline ends. CDR3 DNA: TGTGCCAGTAGACCAGGAAAAGTGAACGGGGAGCTGTTTTTT. This translates into CASRPGKVNGELFF. The complete variable domain, with remaining parts taken from reference TRBV19 and TRBJ2-2, reads DGGITQSPKYLFRKEGQNVTLSCEQNLNHDAMYWYRQDPGQGLRLIYYSQIVNDFQKGDIAEGYSVSREKKESFPLTVTSAQKNPTAFYLCASRPGKVNGELFFGEGSRLTVL.

By its share, this clonotype is medium-sized. The chain uses TRBV29-1 and TRBJ2-5; D is unclear. The CDR3 has 13 amino acids. With 4 bases removed from V and 7 bases from J, the gap between germline ends came to 16 bases. The V gene's germline CDR1 is SQVTM and CDR2 ANQGSEA. Written as DNA, the CDR3 is TGCAGCGTTGCCTTCGGCAGTATCGCGACCCAGTACTTC. Protein sequence: CSVAFGSIATQYF.

This clonotype was found a few times. This chain connects TRBV28 to TRBJ1-1; D gene unclear. Germline CDR1 and CDR2: MDHEN and SYDVKM. The CDR3 runs to 12 residues. V was pared by 5 bases and J by 0 bases, with 4 bases between. The CDR3 sequence is CASSPVNTEAFF. The CDR3, as DNA: TGTGCCAGCAGTCCAGTGAACACTGAAGCTTTCTTT.

This clonotype counts as medium-sized. The chain couples TRBV6-1 to TRBJ2-7, with D possibly being TRBD1 (5 bases). The germline V and J ends were trimmed by 6 bases and 3 bases, with 15 bases remaining between them. The CDR3 runs 14 residues. Germline V gene lookup returns CDR1 MNHNS and CDR2 SASEGT. For the CDR3, the DNA is TGTGCCAGCAGCTGGGGCAGTGAGGACTACGAGCAGTACTTC. This encodes CASSWGSEDYEQYF.

This clonotype rates as medium-sized. The CDR3 sequence: CATSSGTAPYEQYF. The CDR3 region has the DNA TGTGCCACCAGCTCCGGGACAGCCCCTTACGAGCAGTACTTC. V gene TRBV24-1 combines with J gene TRBJ2-7, with TRBD1 matching 7 bases. CDR1 is KGHDR and CDR2 is SFDVKD in the germline V gene. V dropped 7 bases and J dropped 4; count of bases not matched to a gene: 9. There are 14 residues in the CDR3.

By share of the sample, this clonotype is medium-sized. This sequence joins TRBV27 and TRBJ1-1; no firm D call. V lost 1 base and J 2 bases, leaving 5 bases between the germline ends. The CDR3 consists of 13 residues. Per the germline V gene, CDR1 is MNHEY and CDR2 is SMNVEV (reference sequence). The CDR3 DNA reads as TGTGCCAGCAGTTTATTTGGCAACACTGAAGCTTTCTTT. This translates into CASSLFGNTEAFF.

A remark on this clonotype: A much larger clone sits a single nucleotide away, making a read error possible. V usage is TRBV12-3 or TRBV12-4 and J usage is TRBJ2-3; 10 nucleotides line up with TRBD1. The CDR3 loop spans 20 amino acids. CDR3 sequence reads: CASSPRDRGLLLSGTETQYF. CDR3 bases: TGTGCCAGCAGCCCGAGGGACAGGGGCCTTCTCCTCTCAGGCACAGAGACGCAGTATTTT.

This rearrangement joins TRBV14 to TRBJ2-7; D might be TRBD1 (6 bases). Per germline, CDR1 SGHDN and CDR2 FVKESK. The CDR3 has 15 amino acids. The V end was cut by 4 bases, the J end by 4 bases, with 17 bases between. The CDR3, as DNA: TGTGCCAGCAGCCCGAAATGGGGGCGCGTTTACGAGCAGTACTTC. It is translated as CASSPKWGRVYEQYF.

In this sample, this clonotype turned up a few times. This chain joins TRBV20-1 and TRBJ2-7; perhaps TRBD1 as D (5 bases). Between the trimmed V and J ends, which lost 3 bases and 1 base, there was a span of 10 bases. The CDR3 length is 13 residues. Germline lookup yields CDR1 DFQATT and CDR2 SNEGSKA (reference sequence). The CDR3 protein is CSASRGASYEQYF. Here the CDR3 DNA reads TGCAGTGCTAGTCGTGGGGCTTCCTACGAGCAGTACTTC.

About this clonotype itself: It is likely a read error: a sequence one base away is far more abundant. The chain recombines TRBV24-1 with TRBJ2-7; 7 nucleotides agree with TRBD1. CDR3 size: 17 residues. V was clipped by 5 bases and J by 7 bases; unmatched bases: 19. Germline values: CDR1 KGHDR, CDR2 SFDVKD. In DNA, the CDR3 is TGTGCCACCAGTGCCCTGAAAAAGGGGGCTGCCAACAATGAGCAGTACTTC. Its translation: CATSALKKGAANNEQYF.

The CDR3 loop reads CASSIDGSGYEQYF. DNA of the CDR3: TGTGCCAGTAGTATAGACGGGTCGGGCTACGAGCAGTACTTC. The V call is TRBV19, the J call TRBJ2-7; D is unresolved. Germline-derived CDR1 and CDR2 are LNHDA and SQIVND (reference sequence). The CDR3 length is 14 residues. Trimming left V 0 bases short and J 3 bases short, with 9 bases between.

Concerning this clonotype: This may be a read error, as it is one base from a much larger clone. This chain joins TRBV15 and TRBJ1-1, with TRBD1 as a possible D gene (5 bases). Germline V gene data show CDR1 as LNHNV and CDR2 as YYDKDF (reference sequence). This CDR3 is built from 14 residues. The CDR3 spells CTTSRAATNTEAFF. The CDR3 nucleotides read TGTACCACCAGCAGGGCAGCGACGAACACTGAAGCTTTCTTT.

By frequency in the sample, this clonotype is medium-sized. The chain uses TRBV6-5 and TRBJ1-2; 7 bases line up with TRBD1. This CDR3 is 14 amino acids long. The germline gives CDR1 MNHEY, CDR2 SVGAGI. Unmatched junction bases numbered 4, after V lost 6 bases and J lost 0 bases. Here the CDR3 reads CASRRQGSNYGYTF. DNA of the CDR3: TGTGCCAGCAGAAGACAGGGCTCTAACTATGGCTACACCTTC.

This clonotype was counted many times. The chain carries TRBV19 and TRBJ1-2; no clear D gene. Trimming took off 5 bases at V and 8 bases at J, with 15 bases between the two ends. The CDR3 length is 13 residues. Per germline, CDR1 LNHDA and CDR2 SQIVND (reference sequence). This CDR3 reads CASSPDPTGGYTF. The DNA for the CDR3 is TGTGCCAGTAGTCCGGACCCCACGGGGGGCTACACCTTC. Supplemented by reference TRBV19 and TRBJ1-2, the full variable domain reads DGGITQSPKYLFRKEGQNVTLSCEQNLNHDAMYWYRQDPGQGLRLIYYSQIVNDFQKGDIAEGYSVSREKKESFPLTVTSAQKNPTAFYLCASSPDPTGGYTFGSGTRLTVV.

By sample fraction, this clonotype is medium-sized. This chain joins TRBV28 and TRBJ1-2; D is undetermined. The CDR3 is made up of 12 amino acids. Trimming pared 6 bases from V and 8 bases from J, leaving 13 bases between. Per germline, CDR1 MDHEN and CDR2 SYDVKM. The CDR3: CASSSTFLGYTF. For the CDR3, the DNA is TGTGCCAGCAGCTCTACTTTTTTGGGCTACACCTTC.

The chain combines TRBV20-1 with TRBJ1-2; D is unresolved. This CDR3 has 11 amino acids. V lost 6 bases and J 5 bases, leaving 10 bases between the germline ends. Per germline, CDR1 DFQATT and CDR2 SNEGSKA (reference sequence). CDR3 coding DNA: TGCAGTGCCGCCATGGGTTATGGCTACACCTTC. It is translated as CSAAMGYGYTF.